A single sample gave rise to the 19 T cell receptor beta chains below, sequenced in a study of blood T cell repertoires in COVID-19. Assay used: immunoSEQ multiplex PCR; TCRdb lists only in-frame clones, some missing. The sample has some 210,000 clones; around 81% are singletons. Sequencing was done on a sample of PBMCs or T cells enriched from blood (not recorded which). The source of these receptors is a woman in her 50s with acute COVID-19.

The chain has TRBV19 and TRBJ2-7; 10 bases match TRBD1. CDR3 size: 13 residues. The V gene end was trimmed by 4 bases and the J gene end by 5 bases; junction bases not matched to a gene: 2. Germline CDR1 reads LNHDA; CDR2 reads SQIVND (reference sequence). The CDR3 DNA sequence: TGTGCCAGTAGTAGCGGGACAGGGGACGAGCAGTACTTC. Protein: CASSSGTGDEQYF.

The chain uses TRBV30 and TRBJ1-4; 7 positions agree with TRBD1. The germline V gene has CDR1 GTSNPN and CDR2 SVGIG (reference sequence). Germline trimming cut 0 bases from V and 9 bases from J; bases unmatched to any gene: 28. CDR3 length equals 21 residues. The CDR3 here is CAWSVVGGASFTLMKTKKLFF. The CDR3 nucleotides read TGTGCCTGGAGTGTAGTAGGGGGCGCATCGTTTACCCTAATGAAAACCAAAAAACTGTTTTTT.

The chain employs TRBV18 and TRBJ2-3; D possibly corresponds to TRBD1 (6 bases). V was clipped by 5 bases and J by 1 base, with 16 bases between them. CDR1 is KGHSH and CDR2 is LQKENI in the germline V gene. This CDR3 spans 16 amino acids. CDR3 in amino acids: CASSVMTGGGTDTQYF. Written as DNA, the CDR3 is TGTGCCAGCTCAGTAATGACAGGAGGTGGCACAGATACGCAGTATTTT.

The chain recombines TRBV28 with TRBJ2-5; a possible D gene is TRBD2 (7 bases). Trimming removed 2 bases at V and 4 bases at J, with 14 bases between. CDR1 is MDHEN, CDR2 SYDVKM, per germline. The CDR3 totals 15 residues. DNA of the CDR3: TGTGCCAGCAGTTTAAGGGGGGGGCCCGGAGAGACCCAGTACTTC. This gives the protein CASSLRGGPGETQYF.

DNA of the CDR3: TGTGCCGTGAAAACATCCCGACACTCCTACGAGCAGTACTTC. Protein: CAVKTSRHSYEQYF. The rearrangement links TRBV6-5 to TRBJ2-7; D is uncertain. This CDR3 comprises 14 residues. Germline CDR1 and CDR2: MNHEY and SVGAGI. V lost 11 bases and J lost 0, with 17 bases in between.

The rearrangement links TRBV29-1 to TRBJ2-1, with TRBD1 matching 8 bases. The CDR3 contains 14 residues. The V and J ends lost 7 bases and 5 bases, in that order; junction bases with no gene match: 10. Germline-derived CDR1 and CDR2 are SQVTM and ANQGSEA. DNA for the CDR3: TGCAGCGCTGCCGGGGGACAGGTTAACAATGAGCAGTTCTTC. Translating gives CSAAGGQVNNEQFF.

This chain links TRBV5-1 with TRBJ2-3; 12 nucleotides line up with TRBD2. Germline loops: CDR1 SGHRS, CDR2 YFSETQ. The length of the CDR3 is 15 residues. V was clipped by 1 base and J by 4 bases; unmatched bases: 1. The CDR3 is CASSLTSGRPDTQYF. The CDR3 DNA follows: TGCGCCAGCAGCTTGACTAGCGGGAGGCCAGATACGCAGTATTTT.

This chain connects TRBV7-9 to TRBJ1-2; 9 bases are shared with TRBD1. CDR1 is SEHNR and CDR2 is FQNEAQ in the germline V gene (reference sequence). V was pared by 5 bases and J by 6 bases, with 19 bases of the junction left unmatched. This CDR3 spans 18 amino acids. CDR3 sequence (DNA): TGTGCCAGCAGCCAGGCGCTATTACAGGGGGCGCTTTCGAATGGCTACACCTTC. Translation gives CASSQALLQGALSNGYTF.

The chain links TRBV5-1 to TRBJ2-7; 7 nucleotides line up with TRBD2. The CDR3 runs 15 residues. Germline V gene data show CDR1 as SGHRS and CDR2 as YFSETQ. With V trimmed by 0 bases and J by 0 bases, 3 bases remained unmatched. CDR3 DNA: TGCGCCAGCAGCTTGGTCGGGGGGAGCTCCTACGAGCAGTACTTC. It yields the protein CASSLVGGSSYEQYF.

This rearrangement joins TRBV4-1 to TRBJ1-5; D not resolved. The germline V gene has CDR1 MGHRA and CDR2 YSYEKL. The CDR3 runs 15 residues. The V gene lost 1 base and the J gene lost 4 bases, with 11 bases spanning the gap. CDR3 region: CASSQGPHNNQPQHF. The CDR3, as DNA: TGCGCCAGCAGCCAAGGGCCACACAATAATCAGCCCCAGCATTTT.

The gene calls are TRBV3-1 (or the pseudogene TRBV3-2) and TRBJ2-3; D is possibly TRBD1 (5 bases). Trimming stripped 1 base from V and 1 base from J, with 15 bases between. Per germline, CDR1 LGHDT and CDR2 YNNKEL (reference sequence). The CDR3 runs 17 residues. CDR3 nucleotide sequence: TGTGCCAGCAGCCAAGTGGGGCCGGAGCAACGCACAGATACGCAGTATTTT. As protein: CASSQVGPEQRTDTQYF.

The chain combines TRBV28 with TRBJ2-7; TRBD1 matches at 8 bases. Unmatched junction bases numbered 6, after V lost 6 bases and J lost 2 bases. This CDR3 spans 14 amino acids. Germline CDR1 is MDHEN and CDR2 is SYDVKM. The CDR3 sequence: CASSRQGLTYEQYF. The CDR3 nucleotides read TGTGCCAGCAGCCGACAGGGGTTAACCTACGAGCAGTACTTC.

The chain uses TRBV5-4 and TRBJ2-5; 10 bases map to TRBD1. CDR3 length: 15 residues. Germline CDR1 is SGHNT and CDR2 is YYREEE (reference sequence). V lost 3 bases and J lost 4; bases outside the gene matches: 6. CDR3 amino acids: CASSYQTGGLETQYF. For the CDR3, the DNA is TGTGCCAGCAGCTACCAGACAGGGGGCCTAGAGACCCAGTACTTC. Based on the CDR3 plus reference TRBV5-4 and TRBJ2-5, the full variable domain is ETGVTQSPTHLIKTRGQQVTLRCSSQSGHNTVSWYQQALGQGPQFIFQYYREEENGRGNFPPRFSGLQFPNYSSELNVNALELDDSALYLCASSYQTGGLETQYFGPGTRLLVL.

The rearrangement uses TRBV24-1 and TRBJ1-1, with TRBD1 as a possible D gene (6 bases). Germline assignment: CDR1 KGHDR and CDR2 SFDVKD. The CDR3 covers 14 residues. Trimming shortened V by 9 bases and J by 3 bases, and 16 bases separated the two germline ends. Here the CDR3 DNA reads TGTGCCACCCGGTCCACAGGGCGGGACACTGAAGCTTTCTTT. It translates to CATRSTGRDTEAFF.

The sample holds a few counts of this clone. The chain recombines TRBV5-8 with TRBJ2-5; 13 bases are shared with TRBD2. Trimming cost V 2 bases and J 4 bases; bases outside gene matches: 2. The length of the CDR3 is 15 residues. Germline values: CDR1 SGHTS, CDR2 YDEGEE. The CDR3 protein is CASSFTSGRGETQYF. DNA for the CDR3: TGTGCCAGCAGCTTTACTAGCGGGAGGGGAGAGACCCAGTACTTC.

The V call is TRBV27, the J call TRBJ1-4; 8 nucleotides match TRBD1. The V segment lost 6 bases and the J segment 2 bases; nucleotides outside the gene matches: 5. Germline CDR1 reads MNHEY; CDR2 reads SMNVEV (reference sequence). This CDR3 has 15 amino acids. The CDR3 region has the DNA TGTGCCAGCAGCTCGACAGGGGCCACTAATGAAAAACTGTTTTTT. Amino acid sequence: CASSSTGATNEKLFF.

The chain recombines TRBV6-4 with TRBJ2-2; 8 bases align to TRBD1. Germline V gives CDR1 MRHNA, CDR2 SNTAGT. V was pared by 6 bases and J by 0 bases, with 3 bases of the junction left unmatched. CDR3 size: 15 residues. This CDR3 is CASRAQGANTGELFF. The DNA of the CDR3 is TGTGCCAGCAGAGCACAGGGGGCGAACACCGGGGAGCTGTTTTTT.

The rearrangement joins TRBV23-1 to TRBJ1-1; D is undetermined. TRBV23-1 is labeled an ORF, and its function is uncertain. This CDR3 comprises 13 residues. V dropped 8 bases and J dropped 4 bases, with 14 bases sitting between them. For the CDR3, the DNA is TGCGCCAGCTCCATGCGGGTTATCACTGAAGCTTTCTTT. Translated, it gives CASSMRVITEAFF.

This chain connects TRBV6-5 to TRBJ1-1; no clear D gene. Trimming removed 8 bases at V and 0 bases at J, with 13 bases between. Germline V gene sequence: CDR1 MNHEY, CDR2 SVGAGI. The CDR3 spans 14 residues. The CDR3 spells CASPGMAMNTEAFF. For the CDR3, the DNA is TGTGCCAGCCCTGGCATGGCCATGAACACTGAAGCTTTCTTT.